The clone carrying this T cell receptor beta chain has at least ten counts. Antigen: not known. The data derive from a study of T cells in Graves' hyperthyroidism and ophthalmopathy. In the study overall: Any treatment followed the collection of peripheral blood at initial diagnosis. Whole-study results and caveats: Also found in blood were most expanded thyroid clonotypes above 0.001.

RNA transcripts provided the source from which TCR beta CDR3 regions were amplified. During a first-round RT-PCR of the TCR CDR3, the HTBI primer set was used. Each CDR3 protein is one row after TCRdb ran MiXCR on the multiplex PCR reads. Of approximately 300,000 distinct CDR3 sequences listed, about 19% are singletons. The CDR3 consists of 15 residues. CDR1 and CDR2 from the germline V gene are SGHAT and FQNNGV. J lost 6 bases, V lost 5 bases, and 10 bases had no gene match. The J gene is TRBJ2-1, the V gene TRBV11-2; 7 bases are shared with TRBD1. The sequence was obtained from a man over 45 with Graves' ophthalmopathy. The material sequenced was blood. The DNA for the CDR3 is TGTGCCAGCAGCCCAAACCCGACAGGGCGCAATGAGCAGTTCTTC. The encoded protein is CASSPNPTGRNEQFF. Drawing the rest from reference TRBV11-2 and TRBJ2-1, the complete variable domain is EAGVAQSPRYKIIEKRQSVAFWCNPISGHATLYWYQQILGQGPKLLIQFQNNGVVDDSQLPKDRFSAERLKGVDSTLKIQPAKLEDSAVYLCASSPNPTGRNEQFFGPGTRLTVL.